This T cell receptor (beta chain) was observed in a study of CD8+ T cells in alopecia areata. Treatment described: oral pan-JAK inhibitor, 5-10 mg twice daily. Alopecia areata patients provided lesional scalp punch biopsies and peripheral blood, both collected for the study. RNA extraction and reverse transcription yielded cDNA as sequencing template. Method: immunoSEQ multiplex PCR; TCRdb's copy keeps in-frame clones and lacks some. The table lists about 12,000 clones, 65% to 70% of them singletons. Deletions cut 4 bases from V and 5 bases from J, with 21 bases between. Germline V CDR1 and CDR2: SGDLS, YYNGEE. The CDR3 consists of 16 residues.

The sample was skin, taken at week 4, from a patient treated with tofacitinib. This TCR was sampled from a human donor with alopecia areata. The chain uses TRBV9 and TRBJ1-2; D not certain. The CDR3 DNA reads TGTGCCAGCAGCCCCACCGTAGGGCGGAACGAATATGGCTACACCTTC. Its translation: CASSPTVGRNEYGYTF.